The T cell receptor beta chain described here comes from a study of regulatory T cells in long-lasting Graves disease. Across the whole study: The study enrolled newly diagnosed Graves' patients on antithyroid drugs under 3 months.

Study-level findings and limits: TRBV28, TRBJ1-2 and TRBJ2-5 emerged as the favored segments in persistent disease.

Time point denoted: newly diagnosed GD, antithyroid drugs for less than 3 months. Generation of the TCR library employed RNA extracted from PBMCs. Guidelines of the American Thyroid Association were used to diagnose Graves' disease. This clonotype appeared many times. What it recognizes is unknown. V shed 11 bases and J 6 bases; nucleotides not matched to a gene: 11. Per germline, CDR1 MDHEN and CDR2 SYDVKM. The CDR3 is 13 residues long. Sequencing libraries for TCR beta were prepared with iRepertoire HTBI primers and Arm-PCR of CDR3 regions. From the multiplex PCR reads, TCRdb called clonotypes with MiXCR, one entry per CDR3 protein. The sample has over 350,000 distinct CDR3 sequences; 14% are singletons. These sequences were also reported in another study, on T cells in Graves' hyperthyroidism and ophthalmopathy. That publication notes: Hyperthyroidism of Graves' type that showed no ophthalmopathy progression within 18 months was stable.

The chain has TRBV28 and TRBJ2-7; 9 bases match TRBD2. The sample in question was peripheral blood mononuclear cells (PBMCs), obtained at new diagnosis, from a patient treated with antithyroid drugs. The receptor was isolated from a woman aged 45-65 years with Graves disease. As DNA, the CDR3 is TGTGCCCACACCCGTCTAGCGGGAAGCGAGCAGTACTTC. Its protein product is CAHTRLAGSEQYF. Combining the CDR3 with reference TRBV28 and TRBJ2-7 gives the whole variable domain DVKVTQSSRYLVKRTGEKVFLECVQDMDHENMFWYRQDPGLGLRLIYFSYDVKMKEKGDIPEGYSVSREKKERFSLILESASTNQTSMYLCAHTRLAGSEQYFGPGTRLTVT.